What follows describes a single T cell receptor (beta chain). The antigen remains unidentified. It was RNA transcripts that yielded the amplified TCR beta CDR3 regions. HTBI primers drove first-round RT-PCR of the TCR CDR3. One entry per CDR3 protein, called by TCRdb with MiXCR from the multiplex PCR reads. The table lists 360,000 or so distinct CDR3 sequences, less than 20% of them singletons. PBMCs stemmed from over 7.5 ml fresh peripheral blood. The source of the sample is a study of T cells in Graves' hyperthyroidism and ophthalmopathy. Study-level results: By a 13 V-J model, ophthalmopathy was set apart from stable hyperthyroidism. Blood also carried most thyroid clonotypes expanded above 0.001.

Trimming shortened V by 6 bases and J by 6 bases, and 18 bases separated the two germline ends. The CDR3 length is 14 residues. Looked up from germline, CDR1 is MDHEN and CDR2 is SYDVKM. The sequencing sample was made of blood. This receptor was obtained from a woman aged 35 to 49 with Graves' ophthalmopathy. The chain is built from TRBV28 and TRBJ2-7; either TRBD1 or TRBD2 may supply D (7 bases each). DNA of the CDR3: TGTGCCAGCAGCCCAGGGGGAGGGATTCGCGAGCAGTACTTC. Its protein is CASSPGGGIREQYF. Full variable domain (rest looked up from reference TRBV28 and TRBJ2-7): DVKVTQSSRYLVKRTGEKVFLECVQDMDHENMFWYRQDPGLGLRLIYFSYDVKMKEKGDIPEGYSVSREKKERFSLILESASTNQTSMYLCASSPGGGIREQYFGPGTRLTVT.